The source of this T cell receptor beta chain is a study of cytomegalovirus exposure and HLA in healthy donors. The study's findings and limits: Earlier analysis found most TCR beta V segments productive about 90% or about 30% of the time. Reportedly, cytomegalovirus status was diagnosed with high sensitivity and specificity. The authors enumerated around 150 TCR beta chains as linked to cytomegalovirus.

The CDR3 covers 16 residues. The V gene end was trimmed by 7 bases and the J gene end by 7 bases; junction bases not matched to a gene: 15. From germline, CDR1 is LGHNT and CDR2 FRNRAP. This clone was detected once. Its antigen is undetermined. PCR amplification relied on 60 Vbeta primers (plus 13 Jbeta primers). Profiling relied on immunoSEQ multiplex PCR, and the TCRdb table lists in-frame clones only, not all of them. The sample carries 150,000 to 200,000 clones, about 80% recorded once. V usage is TRBV12-5 and J usage is TRBJ1-5; 8 bases align to TRBD1. The specimen sequenced was PBMCs. This clonotype originated in a man aged 18 to 29 in good health and CMV-seropositive. The CDR3 here is CASALGSTGGWQPQHF. Written as DNA, the CDR3 is TGTGCTAGTGCTCTTGGCTCTACAGGGGGTTGGCAGCCCCAGCATTTT. The full variable domain, completed using reference TRBV12-5 and TRBJ1-5, is DARVTQTPRHKVTEMGQEVTMRCQPILGHNTVFWYRQTMMQGLELLAYFRNRAPLDDSGMPKDRFSAEMPDATLATLKIQPSEPRDSAVYFCASALGSTGGWQPQHFGDGTRLSIL.